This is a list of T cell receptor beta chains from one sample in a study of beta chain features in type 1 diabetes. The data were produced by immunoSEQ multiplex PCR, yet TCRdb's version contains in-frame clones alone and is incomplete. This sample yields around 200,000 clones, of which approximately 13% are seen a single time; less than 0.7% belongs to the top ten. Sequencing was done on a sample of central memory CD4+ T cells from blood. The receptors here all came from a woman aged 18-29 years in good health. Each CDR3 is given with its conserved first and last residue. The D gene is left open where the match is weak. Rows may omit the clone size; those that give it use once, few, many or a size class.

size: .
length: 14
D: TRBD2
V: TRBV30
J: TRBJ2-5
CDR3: CARRRASGQETQYF
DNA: TGTGCCCGCCGGAGGGCTAGCGGACAAGAGACCCAGTACTTC

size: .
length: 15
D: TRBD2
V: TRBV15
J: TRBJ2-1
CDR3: CATSRGLAGGNEQFF
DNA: TGTGCCACCAGCAGAGGACTAGCGGGAGGTAATGAGCAGTTCTTC

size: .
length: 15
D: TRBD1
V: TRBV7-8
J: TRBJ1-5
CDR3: CASIAGQGINQPQHF
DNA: TGTGCCAGTATTGCGGGACAGGGGATTAATCAGCCCCAGCATTTT

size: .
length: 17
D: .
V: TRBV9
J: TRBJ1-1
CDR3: CASSVATGTPSNTEAFF
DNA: TGTGCCAGCAGCGTAGCTACCGGGACACCTTCGAACACTGAAGCTTTCTTT

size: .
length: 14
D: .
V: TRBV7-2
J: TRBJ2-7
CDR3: CASSFRDNTYEQYF
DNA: TGTGCCAGCAGCTTTAGGGACAACACCTACGAGCAGTACTTC

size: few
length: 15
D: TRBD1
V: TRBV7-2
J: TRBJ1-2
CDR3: CASSAPGQGIFGYTF
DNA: TGTGCCAGCAGCGCTCCGGGACAGGGGATTTTTGGCTACACCTTC

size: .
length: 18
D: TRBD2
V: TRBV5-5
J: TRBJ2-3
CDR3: CASRPGTSGSDKLDTQYF
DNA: TGTGCCAGCAGACCCGGGACTAGCGGTAGCGATAAGCTAGATACGCAGTATTTT

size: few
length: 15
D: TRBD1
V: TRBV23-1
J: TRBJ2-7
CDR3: CAPVPRQGPKNEQYF
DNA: TGCGCCCCAGTCCCTCGACAGGGCCCTAAAAACGAGCAGTACTTC

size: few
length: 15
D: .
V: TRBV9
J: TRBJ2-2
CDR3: CASSILLGLSGELFF
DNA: TGTGCCAGCAGCATCCTTCTAGGATTGTCCGGGGAGCTGTTTTTT

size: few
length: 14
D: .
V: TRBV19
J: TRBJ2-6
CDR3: CAVDGSSGANVLTF
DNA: TGTGCCGTAGACGGGAGCTCTGGGGCCAACGTCCTGACTTTC

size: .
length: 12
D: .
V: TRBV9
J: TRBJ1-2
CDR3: CASSVGDFGYTF
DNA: TGTGCCAGCAGCGTCGGGGACTTCGGCTACACCTTC

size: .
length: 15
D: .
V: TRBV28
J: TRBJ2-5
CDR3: CASSLGGRYQETQYF
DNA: TGTGCCAGCAGTTTAGGGGGGAGATACCAAGAGACCCAGTACTTC

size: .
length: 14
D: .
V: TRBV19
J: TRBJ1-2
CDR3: CASTPGARGSGYTF
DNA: TGTGCCAGTACCCCTGGGGCCAGGGGCTCAGGCTACACCTTC

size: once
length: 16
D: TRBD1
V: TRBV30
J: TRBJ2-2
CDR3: CAWSSPGTGNTGELFF
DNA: TGTGCCTGGAGCTCCCCCGGGACAGGGAACACCGGGGAGCTGTTTTTT

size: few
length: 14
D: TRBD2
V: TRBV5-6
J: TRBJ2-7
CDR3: CASSPEAGVYEQYF
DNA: TGTGCCAGCAGTCCAGAAGCGGGGGTCTACGAGCAGTACTTC

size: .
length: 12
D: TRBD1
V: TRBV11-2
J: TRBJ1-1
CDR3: CAARAGGTEAFF
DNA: TGTGCGGCTAGGGCAGGGGGAACTGAAGCTTTCTTT

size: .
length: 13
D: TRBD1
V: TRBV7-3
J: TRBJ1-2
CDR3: CASSQDRTYGYTF
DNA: TGTGCCAGCAGCCAGGACAGGACCTATGGCTACACCTTC

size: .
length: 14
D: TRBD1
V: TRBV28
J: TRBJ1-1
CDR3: CASRIQGAKTEAFF
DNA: TGTGCCAGCAGGATACAGGGGGCTAAAACTGAAGCTTTCTTT

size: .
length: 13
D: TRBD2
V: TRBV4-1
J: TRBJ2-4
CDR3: CASSNIAGEIQYF
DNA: TGCGCCAGCAGCAACATAGCGGGAGAAATTCAGTACTTC

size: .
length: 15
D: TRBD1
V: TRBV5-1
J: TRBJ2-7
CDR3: CASSSGQGARWEQYF
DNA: TGCGCCAGCAGCTCCGGACAGGGGGCGCGGTGGGAGCAGTACTTC

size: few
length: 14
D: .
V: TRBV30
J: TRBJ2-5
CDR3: CAWSVKRNEETQYF
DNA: TGTGCCTGGAGTGTGAAGAGGAATGAAGAGACCCAGTACTTC

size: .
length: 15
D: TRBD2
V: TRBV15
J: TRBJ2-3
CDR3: CATSVSSGYTDTQYF
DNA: TGTGCCACCAGCGTTTCTAGCGGATACACAGATACGCAGTATTTT

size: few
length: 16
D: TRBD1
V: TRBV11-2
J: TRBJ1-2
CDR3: CASSPRGAGGLAGYTF
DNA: TGTGCCAGCAGCCCCCGAGGGGCAGGGGGTTTGGCTGGCTACACCTTC

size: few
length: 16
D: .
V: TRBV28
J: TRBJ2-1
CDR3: CASSWAGKGSYNEQFF
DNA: TGTGCCAGCAGTTGGGCCGGGAAGGGCTCCTACAATGAGCAGTTCTTC

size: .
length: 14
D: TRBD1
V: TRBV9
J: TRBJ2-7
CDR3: CASSVTGSSYEQYF
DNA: TGTGCCAGCAGCGTGACAGGGAGCTCCTACGAGCAGTACTTC

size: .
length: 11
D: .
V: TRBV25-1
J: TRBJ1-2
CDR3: CASSDPGGYTF
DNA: TGTGCCAGCAGTGATCCGGGGGGCTACACCTTC

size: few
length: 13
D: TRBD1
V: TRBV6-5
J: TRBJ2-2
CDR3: CASRDSNTGELFF
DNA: TGTGCCAGCCGGGACAGCAACACCGGGGAGCTGTTTTTT

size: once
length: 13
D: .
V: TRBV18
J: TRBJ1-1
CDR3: CASSPSDSSGAFF
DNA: TGTGCCAGCTCACCATCAGACAGTTCGGGAGCTTTCTTT